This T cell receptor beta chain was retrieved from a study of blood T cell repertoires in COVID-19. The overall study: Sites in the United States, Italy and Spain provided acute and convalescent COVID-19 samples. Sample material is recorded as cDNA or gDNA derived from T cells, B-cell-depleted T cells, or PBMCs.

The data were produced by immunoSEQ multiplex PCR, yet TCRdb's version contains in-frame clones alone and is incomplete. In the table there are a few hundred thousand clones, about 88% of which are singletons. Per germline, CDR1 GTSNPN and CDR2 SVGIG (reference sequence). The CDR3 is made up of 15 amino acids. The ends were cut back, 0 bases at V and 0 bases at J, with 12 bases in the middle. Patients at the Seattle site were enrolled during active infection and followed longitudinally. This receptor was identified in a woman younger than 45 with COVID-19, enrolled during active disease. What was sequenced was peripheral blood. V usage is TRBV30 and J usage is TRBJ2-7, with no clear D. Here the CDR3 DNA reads TGTGCCTGGAGTGTACCAGCGTACACCTCCTACGAGCAGTACTTC. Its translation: CAWSVPAYTSYEQYF.